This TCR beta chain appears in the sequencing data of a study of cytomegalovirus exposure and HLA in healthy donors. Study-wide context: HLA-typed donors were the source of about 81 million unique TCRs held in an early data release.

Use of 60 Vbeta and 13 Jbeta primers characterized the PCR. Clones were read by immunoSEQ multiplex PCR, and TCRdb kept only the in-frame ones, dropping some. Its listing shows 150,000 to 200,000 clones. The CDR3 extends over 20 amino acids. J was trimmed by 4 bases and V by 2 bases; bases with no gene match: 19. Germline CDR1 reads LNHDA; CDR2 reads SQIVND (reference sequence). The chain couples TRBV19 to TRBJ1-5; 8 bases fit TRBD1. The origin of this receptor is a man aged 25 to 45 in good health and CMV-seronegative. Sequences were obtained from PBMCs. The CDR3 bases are TGTGCCAGTAGTATATCAAGGGACAGGCGACAAACTTCATTAAATCAGCCCCAGCATTTT. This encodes CASSISRDRRQTSLNQPQHF.